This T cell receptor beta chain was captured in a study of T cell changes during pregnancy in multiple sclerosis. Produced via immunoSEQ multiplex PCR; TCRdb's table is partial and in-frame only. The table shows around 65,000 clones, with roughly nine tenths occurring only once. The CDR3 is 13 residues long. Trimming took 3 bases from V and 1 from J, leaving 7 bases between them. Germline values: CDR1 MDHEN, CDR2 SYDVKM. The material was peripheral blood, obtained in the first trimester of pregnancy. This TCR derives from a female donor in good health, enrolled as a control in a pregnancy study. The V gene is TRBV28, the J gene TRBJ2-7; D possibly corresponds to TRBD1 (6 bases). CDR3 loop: CASSLTGSYEQYF. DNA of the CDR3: TGTGCCAGCAGTTTGACAGGTTCCTACGAGCAGTACTTC.